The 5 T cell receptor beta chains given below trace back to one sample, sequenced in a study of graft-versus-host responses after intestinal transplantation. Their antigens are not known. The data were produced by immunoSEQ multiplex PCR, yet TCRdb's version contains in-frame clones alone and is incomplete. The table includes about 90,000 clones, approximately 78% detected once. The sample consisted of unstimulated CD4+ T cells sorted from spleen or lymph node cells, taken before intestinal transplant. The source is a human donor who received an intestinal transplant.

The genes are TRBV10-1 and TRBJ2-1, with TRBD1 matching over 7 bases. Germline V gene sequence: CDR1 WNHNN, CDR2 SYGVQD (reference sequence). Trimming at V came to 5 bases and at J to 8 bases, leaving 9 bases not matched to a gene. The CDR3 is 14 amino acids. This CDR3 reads CASSLTGHGDEQFF. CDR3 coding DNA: TGCGCCAGCAGTCTGACAGGGCACGGGGATGAGCAGTTCTTC.

The DNA for the CDR3 is TGTGCCAGCCGCCGGGACAGAAGCTACGAGCAGTACTTC. This translates into CASRRDRSYEQYF. The rearrangement uses TRBV19 and TRBJ2-7; 7 bases align to TRBD1. The junction had 8 bases not matched to a gene; V was cut back by 9 bases and J by 3 bases. CDR1 LNHDA and CDR2 SQIVND come from the germline V gene (reference sequence). The CDR3 covers 13 residues.

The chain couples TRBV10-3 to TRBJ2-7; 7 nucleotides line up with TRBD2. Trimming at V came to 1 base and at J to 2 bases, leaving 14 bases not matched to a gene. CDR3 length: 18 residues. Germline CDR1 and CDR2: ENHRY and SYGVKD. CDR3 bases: TGTGCCATCAGTGAGTTGGGAAACCCTAGCGGCATCCCCTACGAGCAGTACTTC. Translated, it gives CAISELGNPSGIPYEQYF.

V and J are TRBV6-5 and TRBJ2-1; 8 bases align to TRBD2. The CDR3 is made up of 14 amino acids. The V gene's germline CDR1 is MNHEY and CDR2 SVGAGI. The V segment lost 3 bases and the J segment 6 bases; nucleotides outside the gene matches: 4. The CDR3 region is CASSYLSGSNEQFF. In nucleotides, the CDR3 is TGTGCCAGCAGTTATCTGAGCGGGAGCAATGAGCAGTTCTTC.

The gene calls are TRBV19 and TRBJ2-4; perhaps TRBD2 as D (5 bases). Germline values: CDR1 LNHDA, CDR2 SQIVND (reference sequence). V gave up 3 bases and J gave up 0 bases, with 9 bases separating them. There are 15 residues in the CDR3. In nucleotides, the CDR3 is TGTGCCAGTAGTATGGGGAGATTAGCCAAAAACATTCAGTACTTC. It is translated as CASSMGRLAKNIQYF.